The 7 T cell receptor beta chains in this list originate from one sample, sequenced in a study of blood T cells in healthy people across ages. Combining a sample-barcoded 5' primer with a J-beta primer mix, a second PCR ran for 7 to 11 cycles. Each CDR3 protein is one row after TCRdb ran MiXCR on the 5' RACE reads. The repertoire holds under 1 million distinct CDR3 sequences, around 45% seen once, with nearly 20% in the top ten. Sequencing was done on a sample of blood. These receptors all stem from a man aged 55 to 70 in good health.

The CDR3 DNA is TGCGCCAGCAGCCAAGATCTAGCGGGGGTTTTAAATAATGAGCAGTTCTTC. This gives the protein CASSQDLAGVLNNEQFF. The rearrangement links TRBV4-1 to TRBJ2-1; 10 bases fit TRBD2. With 0 bases clipped from V and 7 bases from J, the junction kept 9 bases outside the gene matches. CDR1 and CDR2 (germline): MGHRA, YSYEKL. The CDR3 is 17 residues long.

The genes are TRBV4-3 and TRBJ2-2; 7 bases line up with TRBD2. V gave up 0 bases and J gave up 2 bases; unmatched junction bases: 9. The CDR3 loop spans 18 amino acids. Germline V gives CDR1 LGHNA, CDR2 YSLEER. CDR3 in amino acids: CASSQEAGLAVNTGELFF. The CDR3, as DNA: TGCGCCAGCAGCCAAGAAGCGGGGCTAGCGGTTAACACCGGGGAGCTGTTTTTT.

In its sample, this clonotype was seen a few times. This chain connects TRBV14 to TRBJ1-5; D gene uncertain. This CDR3 spans 13 amino acids. Germline V gives CDR1 SGHDN, CDR2 FVKESK. The V end lost 4 bases, the J end lost 7 bases, and 11 bases lay between the germline ends. CDR3 protein: CASSLDIGQPQHF. The CDR3 DNA is TGTGCCAGCAGCCTCGATATCGGACAGCCCCAGCATTTT.

Only a few counts were recorded for this clonotype. Its ends do not fully match the called genes, so a read error is possible. The chain uses TRBV5-6 and TRBJ2-1; D possibly corresponds to TRBD2 (5 bases). This CDR3 spans 15 amino acids. Germline V gives CDR1 SGHDT, CDR2 YYEEEE. The CDR3 DNA reads as TGTGTCAGCGGCTTGTGGTCTGATTCCTACAATGAGCAGTTCTTC. This gives the protein CVSGLWSDSYNEQFF.

The rearrangement links TRBV18 to TRBJ2-3; D unresolved. Trimming pared 1 base from V and 6 bases from J, leaving 14 bases between. The germline V gene encodes CDR1 KGHSH and CDR2 LQKENI. CDR3 length equals 15 residues. The CDR3 bases are TGTGCCAGCTCACCACGAACGACGGCGGCGGATACGCAGTATTTT. Translation gives CASSPRTTAADTQYF.

This clonotype was detected ten times or more. The chain has TRBV12-3 or TRBV12-4 and TRBJ2-3; D is perhaps TRBD2 (6 bases). V was pared by 0 bases and J by 3 bases, with 7 bases between. The CDR3 loop spans 14 amino acids. As DNA, the CDR3 is TGTGCCAGCAGTTTAGCGGGGGGTACAGATACGCAGTATTTT. It encodes CASSLAGGTDTQYF.

The chain is built from TRBV12-3 or TRBV12-4 and TRBJ2-5; the match to TRBD1 covers 7 bases. The length of the CDR3 is 13 residues. The V and J ends lost 6 bases and 4 bases, in that order; junction bases with no gene match: 5. CDR3 sequence: CASRTRTGETQYF. The CDR3, as DNA: TGTGCCAGCAGAACCAGGACAGGAGAGACCCAGTACTTC.